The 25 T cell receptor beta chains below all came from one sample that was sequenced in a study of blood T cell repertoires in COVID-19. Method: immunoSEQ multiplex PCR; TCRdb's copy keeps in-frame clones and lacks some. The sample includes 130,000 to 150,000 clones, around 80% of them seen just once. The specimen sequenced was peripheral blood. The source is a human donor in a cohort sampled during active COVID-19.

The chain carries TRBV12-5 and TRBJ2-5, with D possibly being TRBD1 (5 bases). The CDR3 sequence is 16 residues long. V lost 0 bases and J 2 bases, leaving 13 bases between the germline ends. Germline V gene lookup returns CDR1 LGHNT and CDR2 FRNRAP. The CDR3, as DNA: TGTGCTAGTGGTTTGGTATTTGGGCAGGGACAAGAGACCCAGTACTTC. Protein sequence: CASGLVFGQGQETQYF.

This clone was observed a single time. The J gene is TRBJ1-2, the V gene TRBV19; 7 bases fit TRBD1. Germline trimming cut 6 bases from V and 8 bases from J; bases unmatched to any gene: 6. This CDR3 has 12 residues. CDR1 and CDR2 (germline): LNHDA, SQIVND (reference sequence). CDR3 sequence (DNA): TGTGCCAGTAGATTCCGGGACAGCGGCTACACCTTC. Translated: CASRFRDSGYTF.

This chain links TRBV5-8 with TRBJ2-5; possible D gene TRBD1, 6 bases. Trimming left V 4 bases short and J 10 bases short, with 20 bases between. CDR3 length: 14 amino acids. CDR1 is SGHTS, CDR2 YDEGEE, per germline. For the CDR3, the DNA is TGTGCCAGCAGCCGGAGTGGACAGTCCTTTGTCCAGTACTTC. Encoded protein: CASSRSGQSFVQYF.

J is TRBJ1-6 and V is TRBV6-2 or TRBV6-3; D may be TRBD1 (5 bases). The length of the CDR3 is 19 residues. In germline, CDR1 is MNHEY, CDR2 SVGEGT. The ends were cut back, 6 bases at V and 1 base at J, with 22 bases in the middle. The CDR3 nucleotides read TGTGCCAGCAGCCCTTCAGGGATACTGGGTGGGTCCTATAATTCACCCCTCCACTTT. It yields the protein CASSPSGILGGSYNSPLHF.

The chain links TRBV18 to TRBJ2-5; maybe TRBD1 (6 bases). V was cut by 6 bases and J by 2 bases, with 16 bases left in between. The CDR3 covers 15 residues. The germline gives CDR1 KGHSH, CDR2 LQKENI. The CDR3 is CASSVGPGQQETQYF. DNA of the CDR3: TGTGCCAGCTCGGTGGGTCCGGGACAACAAGAGACCCAGTACTTC.

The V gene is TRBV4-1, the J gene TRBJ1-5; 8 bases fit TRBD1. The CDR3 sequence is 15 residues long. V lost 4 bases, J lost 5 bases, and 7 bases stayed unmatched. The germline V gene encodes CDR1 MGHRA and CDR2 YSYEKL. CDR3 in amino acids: CASSLSGQGDQPQHF. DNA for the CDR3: TGCGCCAGCAGCCTGTCAGGACAGGGTGATCAGCCCCAGCATTTT.

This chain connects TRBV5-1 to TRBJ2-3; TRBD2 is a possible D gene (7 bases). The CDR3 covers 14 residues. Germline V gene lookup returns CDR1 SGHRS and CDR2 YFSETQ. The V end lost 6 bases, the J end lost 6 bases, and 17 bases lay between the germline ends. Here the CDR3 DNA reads TGCGCCAGCACCGTGGGGGGGCCAGGGGATACGCAGTATTTT. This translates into CASTVGGPGDTQYF.

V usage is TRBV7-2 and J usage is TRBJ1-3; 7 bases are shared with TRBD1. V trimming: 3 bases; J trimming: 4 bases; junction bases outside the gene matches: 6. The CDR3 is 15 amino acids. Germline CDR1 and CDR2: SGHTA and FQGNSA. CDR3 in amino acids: CASSFEGARGNTIYF. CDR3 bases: TGTGCCAGCAGCTTCGAGGGGGCGCGAGGAAACACCATATATTTT.

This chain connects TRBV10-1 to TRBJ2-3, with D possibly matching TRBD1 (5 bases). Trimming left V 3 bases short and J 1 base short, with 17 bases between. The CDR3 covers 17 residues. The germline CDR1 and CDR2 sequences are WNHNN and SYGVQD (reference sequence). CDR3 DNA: TGCGCCAGCAGTGATCCCTATGGGGCAGAGGGCACAGATACGCAGTATTTT. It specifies CASSDPYGAEGTDTQYF.

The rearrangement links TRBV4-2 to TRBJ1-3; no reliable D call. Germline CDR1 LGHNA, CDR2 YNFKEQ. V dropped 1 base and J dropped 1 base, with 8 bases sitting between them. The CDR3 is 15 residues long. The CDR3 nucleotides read TGTGCCAGCAGCCAAGTAAAGGAGTCTGGAAACACCATATATTTT. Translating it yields CASSQVKESGNTIYF.

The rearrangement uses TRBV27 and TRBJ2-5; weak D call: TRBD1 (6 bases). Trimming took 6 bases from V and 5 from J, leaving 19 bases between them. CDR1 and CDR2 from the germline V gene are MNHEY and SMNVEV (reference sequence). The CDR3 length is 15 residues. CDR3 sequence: CASSPAQGSRETQYF. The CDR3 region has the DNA TGTGCCAGCAGCCCGGCCCAGGGGTCGCGGGAGACCCAGTACTTC.

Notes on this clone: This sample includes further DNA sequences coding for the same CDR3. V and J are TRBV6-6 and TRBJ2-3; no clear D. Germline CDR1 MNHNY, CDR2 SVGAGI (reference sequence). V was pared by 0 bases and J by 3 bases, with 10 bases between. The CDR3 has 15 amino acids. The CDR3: CASSYSEARTDTQYF. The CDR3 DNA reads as TGTGCCAGCAGTTACTCTGAGGCTAGAACAGATACGCAGTATTTT.

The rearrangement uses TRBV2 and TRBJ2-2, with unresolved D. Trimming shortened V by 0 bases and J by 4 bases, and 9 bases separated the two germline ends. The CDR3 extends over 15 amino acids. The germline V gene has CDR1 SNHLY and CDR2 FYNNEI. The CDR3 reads CASSEAGPSTGELFF. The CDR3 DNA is TGTGCCAGCAGTGAAGCGGGCCCTTCCACCGGGGAGCTGTTTTTT.

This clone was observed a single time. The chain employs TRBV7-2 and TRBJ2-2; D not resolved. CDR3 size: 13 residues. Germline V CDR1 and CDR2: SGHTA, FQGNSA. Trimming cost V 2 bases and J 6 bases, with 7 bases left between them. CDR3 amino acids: CASSLLLAGELFF. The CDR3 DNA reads TGTGCCAGCAGCTTACTATTAGCCGGGGAGCTGTTTTTT. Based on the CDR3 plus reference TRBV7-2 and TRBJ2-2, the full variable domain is GAGVSQSPSNKVTEKGKDVELRCDPISGHTALYWYRQSLGQGLEFLIYFQGNSAPDKSGLPSDRFSAERTGGSVSTLTIQRTQQEDSAVYLCASSLLLAGELFFGEGSRLTVL.

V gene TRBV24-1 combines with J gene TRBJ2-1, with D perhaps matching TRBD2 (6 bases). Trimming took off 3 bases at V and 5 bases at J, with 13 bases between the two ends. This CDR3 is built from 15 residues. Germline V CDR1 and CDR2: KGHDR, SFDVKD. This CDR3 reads CATSDGARGNNEQFF. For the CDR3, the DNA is TGTGCCACCAGTGATGGGGCGCGCGGGAACAATGAGCAGTTCTTC.

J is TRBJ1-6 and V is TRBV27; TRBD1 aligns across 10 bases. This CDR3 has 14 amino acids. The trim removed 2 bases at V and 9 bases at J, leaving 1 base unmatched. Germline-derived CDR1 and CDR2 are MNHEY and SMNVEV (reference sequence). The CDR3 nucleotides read TGTGCCAGCAGTTTAGACAGGGGGCGTTCACCCCTCCACTTT. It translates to CASSLDRGRSPLHF.

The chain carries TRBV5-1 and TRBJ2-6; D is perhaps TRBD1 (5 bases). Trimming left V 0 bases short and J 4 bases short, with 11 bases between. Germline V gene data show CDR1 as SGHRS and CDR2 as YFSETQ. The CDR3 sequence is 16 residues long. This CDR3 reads CASSLDGASGANVLTF. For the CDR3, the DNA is TGCGCCAGCAGCTTGGATGGGGCCTCAGGGGCCAACGTCCTGACTTTC.

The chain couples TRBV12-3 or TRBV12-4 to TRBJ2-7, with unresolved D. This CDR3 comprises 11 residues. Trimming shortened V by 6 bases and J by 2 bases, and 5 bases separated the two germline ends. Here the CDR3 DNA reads TGTGCCAGCAGCTCTGCCTACGAGCAGTACTTC. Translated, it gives CASSSAYEQYF.

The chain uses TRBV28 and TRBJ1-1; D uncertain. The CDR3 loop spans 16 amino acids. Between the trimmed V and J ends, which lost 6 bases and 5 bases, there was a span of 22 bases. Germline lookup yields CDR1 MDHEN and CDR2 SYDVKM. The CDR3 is CASSPPDPGISTEAFF. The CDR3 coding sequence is TGTGCCAGCAGCCCCCCAGACCCGGGAATTTCGACTGAAGCTTTCTTT.

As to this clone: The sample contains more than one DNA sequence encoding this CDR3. CDR3 nucleotides: TGTGCCAGTAGTAGACAGGGGTATGGCTACACCTTC. Amino acids: CASSRQGYGYTF. The chain links TRBV19 to TRBJ1-2; TRBD1 matches at 8 bases. Germline trimming cut 4 bases from V and 5 bases from J; bases unmatched to any gene: 0. Germline-derived CDR1 and CDR2 are LNHDA and SQIVND (reference sequence). This CDR3 is built from 12 residues.

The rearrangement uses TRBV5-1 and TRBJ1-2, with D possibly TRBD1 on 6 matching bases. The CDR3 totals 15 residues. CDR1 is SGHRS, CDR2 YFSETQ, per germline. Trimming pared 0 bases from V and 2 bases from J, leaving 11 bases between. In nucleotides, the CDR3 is TGCGCCAGCAGCTTGGGGAGTACAGGGAACTATGGCTACACCTTC. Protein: CASSLGSTGNYGYTF.

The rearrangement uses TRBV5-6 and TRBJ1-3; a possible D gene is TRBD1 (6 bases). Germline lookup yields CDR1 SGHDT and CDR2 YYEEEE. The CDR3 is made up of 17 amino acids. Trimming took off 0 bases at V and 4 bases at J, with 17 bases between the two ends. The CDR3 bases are TGTGCCAGCAGCTTGGCAGGGGATGGGGGTGTAGGAAACACCATATATTTT. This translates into CASSLAGDGGVGNTIYF.

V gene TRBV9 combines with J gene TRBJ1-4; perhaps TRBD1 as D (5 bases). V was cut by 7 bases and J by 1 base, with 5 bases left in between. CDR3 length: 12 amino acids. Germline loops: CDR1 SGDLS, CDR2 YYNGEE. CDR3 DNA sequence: TGTGCCAGCGGACAAACTAATGAAAAACTGTTTTTT. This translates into CASGQTNEKLFF.

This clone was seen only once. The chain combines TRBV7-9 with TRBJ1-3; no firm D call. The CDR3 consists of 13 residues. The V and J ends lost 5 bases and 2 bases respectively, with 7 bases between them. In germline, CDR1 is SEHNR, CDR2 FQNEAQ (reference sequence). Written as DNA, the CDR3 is TGTGCCAGCAGCCACAGCCCTGGAAACACCATATATTTT. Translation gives CASSHSPGNTIYF.

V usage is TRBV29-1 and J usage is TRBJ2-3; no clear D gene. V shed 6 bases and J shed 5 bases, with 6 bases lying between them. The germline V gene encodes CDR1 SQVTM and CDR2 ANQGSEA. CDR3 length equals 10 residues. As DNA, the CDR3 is TGCAGCGTACATCAAGATACGCAGTATTTT. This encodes CSVHQDTQYF.